This T cell receptor beta chain was documented in a study of blood T cell repertoires in COVID-19. At the level of the study: Specimens from acute and convalescent COVID-19 originated in the United States, Italy and Spain.

Using immunoSEQ multiplex PCR, the repertoire was profiled, and TCRdb retains in-frame clones only, with some absent. This sample has over 150,000 clones, with approximately 80% found just once. V was cut by 2 bases and J by 2 bases, with 13 bases left in between. The CDR3 spans 15 residues. Germline values: CDR1 LGHDT, CDR2 YNNKEL (reference sequence). The clonotype comes from a woman aged 55-70 years with acute or convalescent COVID-19. The rearrangement uses TRBV3-1 (or the pseudogene TRBV3-2) and TRBJ2-7; TRBD1 might be the D (6 bases). The sequencing sample was made of peripheral blood. The CDR3 nucleotides are TGTGCCAGCAGCCAAACAGACAGGACCCCCTACGAGCAGTACTTC. This gives the protein CASSQTDRTPYEQYF.